Listed below are T cell receptor beta chains from one sample, sequenced in a study of CD8+CD57+ T cells in acquired aplastic anemia. TCRdb ran MiXCR on the reads and lists one entry per CDR3 protein. The data show 180,000 or so distinct CDR3 sequences, with 48% seen just once and roughly 2% held by the top ten. Sequenced sample: sorted CD4+, CD8+, or CD8+CD57+ T cells (not recorded which) from PBMCs. These receptors all come from a human donor with aplastic anemia. The CDR3 runs from the conserved cysteine through the conserved F or W. A D gene is named only where the DNA matches it firmly. Not every row has a clone size; where given, it reads once, few, many or a size class.

abundance: many
v_gene: TRBV6-1
j_gene: TRBJ2-7
d_gene: TRBD1
CDR3aa: CASRGRTGREQYF
CDR3nt: TGTGCCAGCAGGGGTCGGACAGGGCGCGAGCAGTACTTC

abundance: many
v_gene: TRBV7-8
j_gene: TRBJ2-5
d_gene: -
CDR3aa: CASSSQVQETQYF
CDR3nt: TGTGCCAGCAGCTCGCAGGTTCAAGAGACCCAGTACTTC

abundance: many
v_gene: TRBV29-1
j_gene: TRBJ2-4
d_gene: -
CDR3aa: CSVGLAVAKNIQYF
CDR3nt: TGCAGCGTTGGATTGGCAGTAGCCAAAAACATTCAGTACTTC

abundance: -
v_gene: TRBV29-1
j_gene: TRBJ1-3
d_gene: -
CDR3aa: CSVVQTAERLNTIYF
CDR3nt: TGCAGCGTTGTTCAGACAGCGGAGCGCTTAAACACCATATATTTT

abundance: -
v_gene: TRBV4-3
j_gene: TRBJ2-7
d_gene: -
CDR3aa: CASSQDGTNEQYF
CDR3nt: TGCGCCAGCAGCCAAGATGGAACGAACGAGCAGTACTTC

abundance: -
v_gene: TRBV7-2
j_gene: TRBJ1-5
d_gene: -
CDR3aa: CASSLVAGSNQPQHF
CDR3nt: TGTGCCAGCAGCTTAGTGGCGGGTAGCAATCAGCCCCAGCATTTT

abundance: -
v_gene: TRBV20-1
j_gene: TRBJ2-2
d_gene: -
CDR3aa: CSAREGGYGELFF
CDR3nt: TGCAGTGCTAGAGAAGGGGGATACGGGGAGCTGTTTTTT

abundance: -
v_gene: TRBV2
j_gene: TRBJ1-1
d_gene: -
CDR3aa: CASGRDEAFF
CDR3nt: TGTGCCAGCGGGCGGGATGAAGCTTTCTTT

abundance: many
v_gene: TRBV19
j_gene: TRBJ2-7
d_gene: -
CDR3aa: CASSIGTTDRGGYEQYF
CDR3nt: TGTGCCAGTAGTATAGGGACAACAGATCGCGGTGGCTACGAGCAGTACTTC

abundance: -
v_gene: TRBV12-3/TRBV12-4
j_gene: TRBJ2-2
d_gene: TRBD1
CDR3aa: CASSPSPGGFGAGELFF
CDR3nt: TGTGCCAGCTCCCCTTCCCCAGGGGGCTTCGGGGCCGGGGAGCTGTTTTTT

abundance: many
v_gene: TRBV19
j_gene: TRBJ1-1
d_gene: TRBD1
CDR3aa: CASSIPGQEAFF
CDR3nt: TGTGCCAGTAGTATACCGGGACAGGAAGCTTTCTTT

abundance: once
v_gene: TRBV12-3/TRBV12-4
j_gene: TRBJ2-7
d_gene: -
CDR3aa: CASSFFGAGEQYF
CDR3nt: TGTGCCAGCAGTTTCTTTGGGGCGGGCGAGCAGTACTTC

abundance: -
v_gene: TRBV24-1
j_gene: TRBJ2-7
d_gene: TRBD1
CDR3aa: CATSVGQTYEQYF
CDR3nt: TGTGCCACCAGTGTGGGACAGACCTACGAGCAGTACTTC

abundance: few
v_gene: TRBV7-9
j_gene: TRBJ2-5
d_gene: -
CDR3aa: CASSLGATQYF
CDR3nt: TGTGCCAGCAGCTTAGGCGCGACCCAGTACTTC

abundance: many
v_gene: TRBV7-8
j_gene: TRBJ2-3
d_gene: -
CDR3aa: CASSFKVGDTQYF
CDR3nt: TGTGCCAGCAGCTTTAAGGTCGGAGATACGCAGTATTTT

abundance: -
v_gene: TRBV9
j_gene: TRBJ1-2
d_gene: -
CDR3aa: CASSPGVGYTF
CDR3nt: TGTGCCAGCAGTCCAGGGGTTGGCTACACCTTC

abundance: many
v_gene: TRBV5-1
j_gene: TRBJ1-2
d_gene: -
CDR3aa: CASSLEGVAGYTF
CDR3nt: TGCGCCAGCAGCTTGGAGGGGGTCGCTGGCTACACCTTC

abundance: -
v_gene: TRBV27
j_gene: TRBJ1-2
d_gene: TRBD1
CDR3aa: CASRDWTDRDYGYTF
CDR3nt: TGTGCCAGCAGGGACTGGACGGACAGGGACTATGGCTACACCTTC

abundance: many
v_gene: TRBV9
j_gene: TRBJ1-1
d_gene: TRBD1
CDR3aa: CASREDRDNREAFF
CDR3nt: TGTGCCAGCAGAGAAGACAGGGACAACCGTGAAGCTTTCTTT

abundance: -
v_gene: TRBV5-6
j_gene: TRBJ2-3
d_gene: -
CDR3aa: CASRTGGGAYGTDTQYF
CDR3nt: TGTGCCAGCAGAACAGGGGGGGGGGCCTACGGCACAGATACGCAGTATTTT

abundance: few
v_gene: TRBV5-4
j_gene: TRBJ1-2
d_gene: -
CDR3aa: CASSLGDYGYTF
CDR3nt: TGTGCCAGCAGCTTGGGGGACTATGGCTACACCTTC

abundance: -
v_gene: TRBV10-3
j_gene: TRBJ2-5
d_gene: TRBD2
CDR3aa: CATKGELAGVDETQHF
CDR3nt: TGTGCCACCAAGGGAGAGCTAGCGGGAGTGGACGAGACCCAGCACTTC

abundance: once
v_gene: TRBV29-1
j_gene: TRBJ2-7
d_gene: -
CDR3aa: CAWTRTPGPNYEQYF
CDR3nt: TGTGCCTGGACCCGTACCCCGGGACCGAACTACGAGCAGTACTTC

abundance: -
v_gene: TRBV24-1
j_gene: TRBJ2-1
d_gene: -
CDR3aa: CATRAGGSIEQFF
CDR3nt: TGTGCCACCAGGGCAGGGGGGTCTATTGAGCAGTTCTTC

abundance: few
v_gene: TRBV28
j_gene: TRBJ1-1
d_gene: -
CDR3aa: CASSIPANTEAFF
CDR3nt: TGTGCCAGCAGTATACCAGCGAACACTGAAGCTTTCTTT

abundance: few
v_gene: TRBV2
j_gene: TRBJ1-3
d_gene: -
CDR3aa: CASSEAPGFNIYF
CDR3nt: TGTGCCAGCAGTGAAGCTCCGGGGTTTAACATATATTTT

abundance: -
v_gene: TRBV15
j_gene: TRBJ2-5
d_gene: -
CDR3aa: CATSRDYQGTQYF
CDR3nt: TGTGCCACCAGCAGAGATTATCAGGGGACCCAGTACTTC

abundance: -
v_gene: TRBV24-1
j_gene: TRBJ2-5
d_gene: TRBD2
CDR3aa: CATSDGTSGQETQYF
CDR3nt: TGTGCCACCAGTGATGGGACTAGCGGGCAAGAGACCCAGTACTTC

abundance: -
v_gene: TRBV9
j_gene: TRBJ1-1
d_gene: TRBD1
CDR3aa: CASSTGQIFMNTEAFF
CDR3nt: TGTGCCAGCAGCACGGGACAGATTTTCATGAACACTGAAGCTTTCTTT

abundance: -
v_gene: TRBV2
j_gene: TRBJ1-6
d_gene: -
CDR3aa: CASSVASSYNSPLHF
CDR3nt: TGTGCCAGCAGCGTAGCAAGCTCCTATAATTCACCCCTCCACTTT

abundance: -
v_gene: TRBV30
j_gene: TRBJ1-5
d_gene: -
CDR3aa: CAYCSGFGNQPQHF
CDR3nt: TGTGCCTACTGTTCCGGGTTTGGCAATCAGCCCCAGCATTTT

abundance: -
v_gene: TRBV12-3/TRBV12-4
j_gene: TRBJ1-2
d_gene: -
CDR3aa: CASSLRGLANYGYTF
CDR3nt: TGTGCCAGCAGCCTTCGAGGGTTAGCTAACTATGGCTACACCTTC

abundance: -
v_gene: TRBV19
j_gene: TRBJ1-3
d_gene: -
CDR3aa: CASSTGSTIYF
CDR3nt: TGTGCCAGTAGTACAGGGAGCACCATATATTTT

abundance: many
v_gene: TRBV27
j_gene: TRBJ2-7
d_gene: -
CDR3aa: CASSSPGEYEQYF
CDR3nt: TGTGCCAGCAGTTCCCCAGGAGAGTACGAGCAGTACTTC

abundance: -
v_gene: TRBV20-1
j_gene: TRBJ2-7
d_gene: -
CDR3aa: CSASKGLADEQYF
CDR3nt: TGCAGTGCTAGTAAAGGACTTGCGGACGAGCAGTACTTC

abundance: many
v_gene: TRBV7-7
j_gene: TRBJ2-1
d_gene: TRBD2
CDR3aa: CASSSPRSIGSGPAYNEQFF
CDR3nt: TGTGCCAGCAGCTCCCCCCGTAGTATAGGTAGCGGGCCCGCCTACAATGAGCAGTTCTTC

abundance: -
v_gene: TRBV5-1
j_gene: TRBJ1-1
d_gene: TRBD1
CDR3aa: CASRAGTGGTEAFF
CDR3nt: TGCGCCAGCAGAGCCGGGACAGGAGGTACTGAAGCTTTCTTT

abundance: once
v_gene: TRBV20-1
j_gene: TRBJ2-7
d_gene: -
CDR3aa: CSASCLASSREQYF
CDR3nt: TGCAGTGCTAGTTGTCTAGCTTCGAGCCGAGAGCAGTACTTC

abundance: few
v_gene: TRBV20-1
j_gene: TRBJ2-7
d_gene: TRBD1
CDR3aa: CSARDPGQGYEQYF
CDR3nt: TGCAGTGCTAGGGATCCGGGACAGGGCTACGAGCAGTACTTC

abundance: -
v_gene: TRBV2
j_gene: TRBJ1-2
d_gene: -
CDR3aa: CASSSGTYGYTF
CDR3nt: TGTGCCAGCAGTTCTGGGACCTATGGCTACACCTTC

abundance: -
v_gene: TRBV2
j_gene: TRBJ2-7
d_gene: -
CDR3aa: CASSRQEYEQYF
CDR3nt: TGTGCCAGCAGTAGACAGGAGTACGAGCAGTACTTC